This T cell receptor (beta chain) was obtained from a study of blood T cell repertoires in COVID-19. Overall study context: Italy, Spain and the United States were the sources of the convalescent and acute COVID-19 samples.

In the authors' workflow: Cell counts per sample came from amplifying reference gene primers. The method was immunoSEQ multiplex PCR; TCRdb's version includes in-frame clones alone and lacks a portion of them. D and trimming were read from the DNA, whereas the V and J calls and clone size are those reported in that table. The sample includes some 130,000 clones, about 89% seen only once; the top ten take around 4.5%. A Seattle source enrolled patients during active infection and followed them longitudinally. J was trimmed by 1 base and V by 1 base; bases with no gene match: 6. Germline-derived CDR1 and CDR2 are KGHSH and LQKENI. This CDR3 is built from 16 residues.

Material for sequencing was peripheral blood. The TCR was taken from a man in his fifties or sixties with COVID-19, enrolled during active disease. The chain combines TRBV18 with TRBJ2-5; 7 bases are a match to TRBD2. CDR3 amino acids: CASSPLFTGGQETQYF. CDR3 coding DNA: TGTGCCAGCTCACCACTTTTTACGGGGGGCCAAGAGACCCAGTACTTC.